The 9 T cell receptor beta chains in this list originate from one sample, sequenced in a study of shared clonotypes between healthy human individuals. CD8 cells regarded as naive lacked CD45RO, were positively chosen for CCR7, and omitted terminally differentiated effector memory CD45RA+ cells. Generated by immunoSEQ multiplex PCR, the TCRdb table keeps only in-frame clones and is missing some. Of about 2.1 million clones listed, 93% were seen once; the top ten hold around 1.7%. What was sequenced was naive CD8+ T cells from PBMCs. Every receptor here comes from a man younger than 30 in good health. Some clones in this sample may be carry-over from other donors' samples.

The chain uses TRBV9 and TRBJ2-1; TRBD2 agrees at 9 bases. The CDR3 contains 16 residues. Germline trimming cut 4 bases from V and 6 bases from J; bases unmatched to any gene: 11. Germline CDR1 is SGDLS and CDR2 is YYNGEE. For the CDR3, the DNA is TGTGCCAGCAGCCCCCGTGCGGCGGGAGGGTTCAATGAGCAGTTCTTC. It specifies CASSPRAAGGFNEQFF.

The chain recombines TRBV7-8 with TRBJ2-7, with TRBD1 as a possible D gene (5 bases). Trimming took 5 bases from V and 5 from J, leaving 22 bases between them. Germline V gene lookup returns CDR1 SGHVS and CDR2 FQNEAQ. The CDR3 totals 16 residues. The CDR3 DNA reads TGTGCCAGCAGCCCGGTAGTCGGATTAAGGGGCGACGAGCAGTACTTC. Residues: CASSPVVGLRGDEQYF. The entire variable domain, with the rest obtained from reference TRBV7-8 and TRBJ2-7, is as follows: GAGVSQSPRYKVAKRGQDVALRCDPISGHVSLFWYQQALGQGPEFLTYFQNEAQLDKSGLPSDRFFAERPEGSVSTLKIQRTQQEDSAVYLCASSPVVGLRGDEQYFGPGTRLTVT.

The chain has TRBV11-2 and TRBJ1-1; D remains unclear. The CDR3 has 14 amino acids. V lost 0 bases, J lost 4 bases, and 9 bases lay in between. CDR1 is SGHAT, CDR2 FQNNGV, per germline. CDR3: CASSLDIGFTEAFF. In nucleotides, the CDR3 is TGTGCCAGCAGCTTAGATATTGGATTCACTGAAGCTTTCTTT.

This clone was recorded only once. The chain recombines TRBV4-1 with TRBJ2-2; 16 nucleotides align to TRBD2. V gave up 2 bases and J gave up 6 bases; unmatched junction bases: 15. The CDR3 extends over 21 amino acids. Germline V CDR1 and CDR2: MGHRA, YSYEKL. This CDR3 is CASSQLMNFPGTSGRAGELFF. The DNA for the CDR3 is TGCGCCAGCAGCCAACTAATGAATTTTCCCGGGACTAGCGGGAGGGCCGGGGAGCTGTTTTTT.

The chain couples TRBV11-2 to TRBJ2-7; D is uncertain. Trimming cost V 4 bases and J 7 bases, with 20 bases left between them. Germline CDR1 and CDR2: SGHAT and FQNNGV. This CDR3 is 15 amino acids long. As DNA, the CDR3 is TGTGCCAGCAGCTACTATAGTAAGGCCAACCAAGAGCAGTACTTC. Translation: CASSYYSKANQEQYF.

The chain combines TRBV27 with TRBJ1-4; possibly TRBD1 for D (5 bases). The CDR3 extends over 14 amino acids. Germline loops: CDR1 MNHEY, CDR2 SMNVEV (reference sequence). V lost 5 bases and J lost 8, with 15 bases in between. The CDR3 sequence: CASSLTRAGEKLFF. The CDR3 coding sequence is TGTGCCAGCAGTCTCACCAGGGCCGGAGAAAAACTGTTTTTT.

This clone appeared a few times. V is TRBV19 and J is TRBJ1-1; perhaps TRBD1 as D (5 bases). Germline V lookup: CDR1 LNHDA, CDR2 SQIVND (reference sequence). The CDR3 runs 13 residues. V was trimmed by 3 bases and J by 8 bases, leaving 13 bases between them. This CDR3 is CASSISGHGEAFF. CDR3 coding DNA: TGTGCCAGTAGTATCTCGGGGCACGGCGAAGCTTTCTTT.

This chain joins TRBV9 and TRBJ1-1, with TRBD1 matching 8 bases. The CDR3 is 17 amino acids. Germline V lookup: CDR1 SGDLS, CDR2 YYNGEE. Losses at the gene ends were 0 bases for V and 0 bases for J; bases not matched to a gene: 7. CDR3 region: CASSVAGTGNLNTEAFF. For the CDR3, the DNA is TGTGCCAGCAGCGTAGCAGGGACAGGTAACTTGAACACTGAAGCTTTCTTT.

This chain connects TRBV14 to TRBJ2-1; 9 positions agree with TRBD2. The ends lost 1 base at V and 15 bases at J; junction bases unmatched: 4. The CDR3 consists of 12 residues. Germline V gene data show CDR1 as SGHDN and CDR2 as FVKESK. The CDR3 DNA reads TGTGCCAGCAGCCAAGGTAGCGGGAGCGGGTTCTTC. Translating gives CASSQGSGSGFF.